The clone carrying this TCR beta chain was seen a handful of times. Its antigen is unidentified. The source of the sample is a study of vaccination and CD4 T cells after COVID-19. Study summary: At a median about 72 days (range 14 to 241) after dose two, post-vaccine samples were obtained.

The treatment here: roughly 10-day PBMC culture with coronavirus spike peptide pools or control peptides (ViraFEST assay). Unexposed donor CD4+ T cells predated the COVID-19 pandemic, collected 2011-2018. CDR3 length equals 16 residues. Trimming took 1 base from V and 2 from J, leaving 9 bases between them. Germline CDR1 and CDR2: SEHNR and FQNEAQ (reference sequence). The Oncomine TCR Beta short-read assay was what sequenced the DNA obtained from cultured CD4+ T cells. Investigators isolated genomic DNA from cultured CD4+ T cells. Via MiXCR, TCRdb re-called the PCR reads, giving one row per CDR3 protein. The sample carries more than 10,000 distinct CDR3 sequences, approximately 32% recorded once.

This TCR derives from a human donor in good health. Input material: CD4+ T cells from blood, cultured in vitro. The chain joins TRBV7-9 to TRBJ2-6, with D maybe TRBD2 (6 bases). Here the CDR3 reads CASSLGGGPGANVLTF. CDR3 nucleotide sequence: TGTGCCAGCAGCTTAGGTGGAGGGCCTGGGGCCAACGTCCTGACTTTC.